This TCR beta chain emerged from a study of breast tumors, draining lymph nodes, adjacent tissues listed by TCRdb under 2016. A note on the overall study: Breast cancer patients provided tumor, adjacent nontumor tissue and axillary lymph nodes, and the study compared the TCR beta repertoires across these three sources. The study aimed to assess the relationships and possible T-cell exchange between tumor, surrounding tissue and draining lymph node repertoires in human breast cancer. The study at large found these results: Tumor and nontumor tissue repertoires were significantly more similar in luminal-like than in basal-like breast cancer. Tumor T-cell repertoires showed less diversity than lymph node repertoires and more diversity than nontumor tissue repertoires, and tumor T-cell repertoires showed preferential V and J gene usage. The data were judged consistent with most tumor T cells deriving from the lymph node and then expanding within tumor tissue. The conclusion that tumor T cells originate in lymph nodes was framed as consistent with a hypothesis rather than directly demonstrated.

Sequenced on an Illumina HiSeq 2000. TCR beta chain libraries were generated through multiplex PCR amplification. The amplified TCR beta chain products were analyzed by high-throughput sequencing. The public sequencing data were trimmed at Q25 with fastp and processed into clonotypes with MiXCR by TCRdb, which kept only in-frame beta chains. Every CDR3 protein is listed once, alongside the most common genes and DNA of its rows. This sample holds about 230,000 distinct CDR3 sequences; less than 40% were observed only once. 1.4% of the sample belongs to the ten largest clones. This clonotype has ten or more counts. It has no known antigen specificity. It has no much larger one-base neighbor in the sample; base qualities were not kept. The lymph node samples were taken from the axillary draining lymph nodes of breast cancer patients. The germline V and J ends show losses of 5 bases and 8 bases respectively, and no gene match explains 9 bases of the junction. The germline V gene gives CDR1 as SGHTA and CDR2 as FQGNSA. The cysteine opens and the phenylalanine closes a CDR3 of 14 amino acids. Only the CDR3 DNA is retained, 42 bases long and in frame from the first base.

The chain uses TRBV7-2 and TRBJ2-1; TRBD2 aligns with 7 central bases. This TCR derives from a female donor with breast cancer. Some clones in this sample may be carry-over from other donors' samples. Sequenced sample: axillary lymph node tissue. Here is the DNA: TGTGCCAGCAGCCGACGGGAGGAGTTCTATGAGCAGTTCTTC. The resulting protein is CASSRREEFYEQFF.